This T cell receptor beta chain was recorded in a study of T cells expressing NK-cell markers. The wider study: Of eight sequenced donors, seven were HCMV-seropositive and one HCMV-seronegative. Study-wide results and limits: The contribution of dominant NKG2C+ clonotypes to CD8+ T cells in several donors was roughly 1.0-7.5%.

Measured by frequency, this clonotype is medium-sized. What it binds is unknown. TCRdb derives one entry per CDR3 protein from the 5' RACE reads, leaving out DNA. The sample table includes roughly 660 distinct CDR3 sequences. This CDR3 contains 15 residues. The germline gives CDR1 SGHRS, CDR2 YFSETQ. The sample was blood T cells: a sorted CD56 or NKG2C T cell subset, CD4+ or CD8+ T cells, or bulk PBMC T cells (not recorded which). The chain employs TRBV5-1 and TRBJ2-2. The clonotype was recovered from a woman in her fifties or sixties in good health. The CDR3 reads CASSPAAVKTGELFF.